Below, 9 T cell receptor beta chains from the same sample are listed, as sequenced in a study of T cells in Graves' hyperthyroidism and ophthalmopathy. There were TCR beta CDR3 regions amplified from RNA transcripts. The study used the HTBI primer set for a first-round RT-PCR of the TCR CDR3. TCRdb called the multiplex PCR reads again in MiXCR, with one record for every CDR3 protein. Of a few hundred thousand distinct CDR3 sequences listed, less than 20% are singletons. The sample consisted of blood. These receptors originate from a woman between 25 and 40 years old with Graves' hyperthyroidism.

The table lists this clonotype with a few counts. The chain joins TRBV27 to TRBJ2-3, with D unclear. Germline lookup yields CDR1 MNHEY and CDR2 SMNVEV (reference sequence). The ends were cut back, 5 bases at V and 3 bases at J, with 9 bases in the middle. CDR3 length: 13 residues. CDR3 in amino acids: CASSPHETDTQYF. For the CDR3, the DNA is TGTGCCAGCAGTCCACATGAGACAGATACGCAGTATTTT.

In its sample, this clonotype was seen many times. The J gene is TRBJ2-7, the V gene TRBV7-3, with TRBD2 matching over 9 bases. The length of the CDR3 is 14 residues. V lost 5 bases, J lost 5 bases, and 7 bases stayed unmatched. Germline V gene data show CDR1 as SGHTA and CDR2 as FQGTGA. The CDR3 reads CASSPAGGPNEQYF. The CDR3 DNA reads TGTGCCAGCAGCCCCGCGGGAGGGCCAAACGAGCAGTACTTC.

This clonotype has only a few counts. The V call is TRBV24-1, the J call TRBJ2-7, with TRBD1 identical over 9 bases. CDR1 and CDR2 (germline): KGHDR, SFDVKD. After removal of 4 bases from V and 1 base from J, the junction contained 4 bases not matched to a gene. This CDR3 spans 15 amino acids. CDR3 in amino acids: CATSDRDRASYEQYF. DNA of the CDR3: TGTGCCACCAGTGACCGGGACAGGGCGTCCTACGAGCAGTACTTC.

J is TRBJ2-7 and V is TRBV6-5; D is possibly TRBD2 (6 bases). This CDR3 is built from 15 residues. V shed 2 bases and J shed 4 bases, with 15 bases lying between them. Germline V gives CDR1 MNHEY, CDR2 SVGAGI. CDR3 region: CASSYLGHGGYEQYF. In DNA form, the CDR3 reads TGTGCCAGCAGTTACCTGGGGCACGGGGGATACGAGCAGTACTTC.

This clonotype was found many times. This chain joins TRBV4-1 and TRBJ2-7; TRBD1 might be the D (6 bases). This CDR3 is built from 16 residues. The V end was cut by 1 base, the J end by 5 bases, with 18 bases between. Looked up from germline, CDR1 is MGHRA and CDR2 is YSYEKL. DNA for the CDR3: TGCGCCAGCAGCCAAGTGGCCCAGGGGCGAGGAGACGAGCAGTACTTC. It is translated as CASSQVAQGRGDEQYF.

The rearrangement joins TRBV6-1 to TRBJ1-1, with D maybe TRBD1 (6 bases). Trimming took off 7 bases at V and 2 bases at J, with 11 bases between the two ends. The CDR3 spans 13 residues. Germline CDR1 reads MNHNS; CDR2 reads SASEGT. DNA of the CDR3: TGTGCCAGCACCAGGGGCCTAAACACTGAAGCTTTCTTT. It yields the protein CASTRGLNTEAFF.

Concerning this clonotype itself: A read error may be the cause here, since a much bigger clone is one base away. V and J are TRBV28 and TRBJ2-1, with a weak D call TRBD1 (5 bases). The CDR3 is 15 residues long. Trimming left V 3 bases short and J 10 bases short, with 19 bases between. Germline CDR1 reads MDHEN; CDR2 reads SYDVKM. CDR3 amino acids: CASSLMASQGVEQFF. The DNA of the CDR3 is TGTGCCAGCAGTTTGATGGCGAGCCAGGGTGTGGAGCAGTTCTTC.

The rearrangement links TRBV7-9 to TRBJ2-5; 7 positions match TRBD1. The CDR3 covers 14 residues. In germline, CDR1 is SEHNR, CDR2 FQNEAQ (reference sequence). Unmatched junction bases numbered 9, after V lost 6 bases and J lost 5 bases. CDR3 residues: CASSVRGGWETQYF. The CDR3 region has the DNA TGTGCCAGCAGTGTCCGAGGGGGCTGGGAGACCCAGTACTTC.

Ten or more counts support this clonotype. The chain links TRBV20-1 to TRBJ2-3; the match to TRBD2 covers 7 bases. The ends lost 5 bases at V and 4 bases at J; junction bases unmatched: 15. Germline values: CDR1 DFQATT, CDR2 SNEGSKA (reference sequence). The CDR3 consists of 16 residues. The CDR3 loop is CSASPRAGPIPDTQYF. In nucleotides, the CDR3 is TGCAGTGCTTCTCCGAGAGCGGGGCCGATTCCAGATACGCAGTATTTT.